This T cell receptor beta chain was captured in a study of blood T cell repertoires in COVID-19. The CDR3 extends over 15 amino acids. CDR1 and CDR2 (germline): SGHTA, FQGNSA. With 2 bases clipped from V and 4 bases from J, the junction kept 5 bases outside the gene matches. Original processing notes: Nucleated cell counts were estimated from reference gene primer amplification. Repertoires were generated with immunoSEQ multiplex PCR, while TCRdb's copy carries only in-frame clones and drops some. The D gene and trimming were derived from the DNA, and the V and J assignments and clone size from that table. The sample yields roughly 200,000 clones, roughly 76% seen once.

The receptor was derived from a woman between 50 and 59 years old with active or convalescent COVID-19. The sample comprised peripheral blood. The chain combines TRBV7-2 with TRBJ2-3, with 8 positions matching TRBD2. CDR3 sequence: CASSLQRGLSDTQYF. The CDR3, as DNA: TGTGCCAGCAGCTTACAGCGGGGGTTATCAGATACGCAGTATTTT. Together with reference TRBV7-2 and TRBJ2-3, the CDR3 gives the full variable domain: GAGVSQSPSNKVTEKGKDVELRCDPISGHTALYWYRQSLGQGLEFLIYFQGNSAPDKSGLPSDRFSAERTGGSVSTLTIQRTQQEDSAVYLCASSLQRGLSDTQYFGPGTRLTVL.